The 25 T cell receptor beta chains reported below all come from one sample, sequenced in a study of shared clonotypes between healthy human individuals. Terminally differentiated effector memory CD45RA+ cells were excluded from the naive CD8 cells, which were CD45RO-negative and positively selected for CCR7. The assay was immunoSEQ multiplex PCR, and TCRdb's table has in-frame clones only and misses some. The sample lists 2 million to 2.5 million clones; about 92% were seen once. The sequenced material came from naive CD8+ T cells from PBMCs. These receptors came from a man aged 18 to 29 in good health. Some clones in this sample may be carry-over from other donors' samples.

This clone was seen just once. The genes are TRBV29-1 and TRBJ2-5; D is unresolved. The DNA matches TRBJ2-7 better at its end, which makes the J call doubtful. Looked up from germline, CDR1 is SQVTM and CDR2 is ANQGSEA. The CDR3 sequence is 13 residues long. CDR3 sequence: CSVERRNSYEQYF. CDR3 bases: TGCAGCGTTGAGCGTCGGAACTCCTACGAGCAGTACTTC.

There are a few counts of this clone. This chain uses TRBV28 with TRBJ1-5; possible D gene TRBD1, 6 bases. CDR3 size: 13 residues. Per germline, CDR1 MDHEN and CDR2 SYDVKM. V was cut by 7 bases and J by 4 bases, with 11 bases left in between. DNA for the CDR3: TGTGCCAGCACCTTCACAGGGAATCAGCCCCAGCATTTT. It translates to CASTFTGNQPQHF.

The J gene is TRBJ2-1, the V gene TRBV19; D is ambiguous. The CDR3 sequence is 15 residues long. Germline V gives CDR1 LNHDA, CDR2 SQIVND (reference sequence). Between the trimmed V and J ends, which lost 7 bases and 0 bases, there was a span of 13 bases. The CDR3 loop reads CASTDGSPSYNEQFF. The CDR3 nucleotides read TGTGCCAGTACCGATGGAAGTCCCTCCTACAATGAGCAGTTCTTC.

The V call is TRBV30, the J call TRBJ2-5, with D unclear. Trimming stripped 0 bases from V and 5 bases from J, with 10 bases between. The CDR3 runs 13 residues. The V gene's germline CDR1 is GTSNPN and CDR2 SVGIG (reference sequence). CDR3 in amino acids: CAWSVQFGETQYF. The DNA of the CDR3 is TGTGCCTGGAGTGTACAATTTGGCGAGACCCAGTACTTC.

This clone was observed a single time. The CDR3 DNA sequence: TGTGCCAGCAGCCCGAGGGGGCCGGGGAACACCGGGGAGCTGTTTTTT. Its translation is CASSPRGPGNTGELFF. The chain joins TRBV7-8 to TRBJ2-2; 7 bases match TRBD1. The V gene's germline CDR1 is SGHVS and CDR2 FQNEAQ. V trimming: 5 bases; J trimming: 1 base; junction bases outside the gene matches: 7. The CDR3 is 16 amino acids.

The genes are TRBV27 and TRBJ2-3; TRBD1 might be the D (5 bases). Germline V gene sequence: CDR1 MNHEY, CDR2 SMNVEV (reference sequence). Deletions cut 6 bases from V and 2 bases from J, with 12 bases between. This CDR3 region has 14 residues. The CDR3 sequence: CASSGRDNTDTQYF. The CDR3, as DNA: TGTGCCAGCAGCGGCAGGGATAACACAGATACGCAGTATTTT.

V is TRBV5-8 and J is TRBJ2-7; no clear D. Looked up from germline, CDR1 is SGHTS and CDR2 is YDEGEE. The V end lost 0 bases, the J end lost 2 bases, and 21 bases lay between the germline ends. The length of the CDR3 is 18 residues. The CDR3 sequence is CASSLVAKKDRHPYEQYF. The CDR3 DNA is TGTGCCAGCAGCTTGGTGGCTAAAAAGGACCGCCACCCCTACGAGCAGTACTTC.

This clone was counted between two and nine times. The V gene is TRBV5-5, the J gene TRBJ2-7; the D is unclear. Germline CDR1 reads SGHKS; CDR2 reads YYEKEE (reference sequence). Trimming stripped 3 bases from V and 1 base from J, with 2 bases between. The CDR3 spans 11 residues. The CDR3 nucleotides read TGTGCCAGCAGCTGGTCCTACGAGCAGTACTTC. Protein: CASSWSYEQYF. The full variable domain, its missing parts supplied by reference TRBV5-5 and TRBJ2-7, is DAGVTQSPTHLIKTRGQQVTLRCSPISGHKSVSWYQQVLGQGPQFIFQYYEKEERGRGNFPDRFSARQFPNYSSELNVNALLLGDSALYLCASSWSYEQYFGPGTRLTVT.

The gene calls are TRBV6-6 and TRBJ2-7; TRBD1 aligns across 9 bases. V shed 6 bases and J 2 bases; nucleotides not matched to a gene: 11. Germline V gene sequence: CDR1 MNHNY, CDR2 SVGAGI (reference sequence). There are 16 residues in the CDR3. CDR3 amino acids: CASSPWRTGATYEQYF. The CDR3 DNA sequence: TGTGCCAGCAGCCCCTGGAGGACAGGGGCAACCTACGAGCAGTACTTC.

The genes are TRBV9 and TRBJ1-4; D uncertain. The CDR3 contains 11 residues. The ends were cut back, 3 bases at V and 13 bases at J, with 10 bases in the middle. Germline assignment: CDR1 SGDLS and CDR2 YYNGEE. This chain's CDR3 is CASSGGEGLFF. DNA of the CDR3: TGTGCCAGCAGCGGCGGGGAAGGACTGTTTTTT.

This chain connects TRBV7-2 to TRBJ2-7; unclear D gene. The V and J ends lost 0 bases and 4 bases respectively, with 16 bases between them. The V gene's germline CDR1 is SGHTA and CDR2 FQGNSA. The CDR3 contains 16 residues. This CDR3 reads CASSLANTLVRYEQYF. The CDR3 coding sequence is TGTGCCAGCAGCTTAGCGAATACTCTAGTCAGGTACGAGCAGTACTTC.

On this clone itself: Other DNA sequences within the sample encode an identical CDR3. The chain joins TRBV28 to TRBJ1-1; D is unclear. The length of the CDR3 is 14 residues. From germline, CDR1 is MDHEN and CDR2 SYDVKM. V was clipped by 3 bases and J by 1 base, with 9 bases between them. In nucleotides, the CDR3 is TGTGCCAGCAGTTTTCTACGGAGGAACACTGAAGCTTTCTTT. Its translation is CASSFLRRNTEAFF.

The DNA for the CDR3 is TGTGCCAGCAGCCCTCTCTGGGGGGGGGCCGCCATGAACACTGAAGCTTTCTTT. Translating it yields CASSPLWGGAAMNTEAFF. V gene TRBV28 combines with J gene TRBJ1-1, with a weak D call TRBD1 (6 bases). The germline CDR1 and CDR2 sequences are MDHEN and SYDVKM. This CDR3 spans 18 amino acids. V was trimmed by 6 bases and J by 0 bases, leaving 23 bases between them.

The chain combines TRBV7-8 with TRBJ2-3; D might be TRBD1 or TRBD2, each matching 5 bases. The germline V gene encodes CDR1 SGHVS and CDR2 FQNEAQ. This CDR3 comprises 17 residues. Between the trimmed V and J ends, which lost 3 bases and 0 bases, there was a span of 16 bases. CDR3 DNA: TGTGCCAGCAGCTTCCATCCGGGGCGGGCCAGCACAGATACGCAGTATTTT. Amino acid sequence: CASSFHPGRASTDTQYF.

The CDR3 sequence is CASSARDDDGEAFF. CDR3 bases: TGTGCCAGCAGTGCCCGGGACGATGATGGTGAAGCTTTCTTT. V usage is TRBV28 and J usage is TRBJ1-1; TRBD1 is a possible D gene (5 bases). Germline loops: CDR1 MDHEN, CDR2 SYDVKM. Trimming cost V 5 bases and J 7 bases, with 17 bases left between them. CDR3 size: 14 residues.

CDR3 DNA: TGTGCCAGCAGCTTAGTGGGGGGACTACCGGGTTCACCCCTCCACTTT. Amino acids: CASSLVGGLPGSPLHF. The rearrangement joins TRBV7-9 to TRBJ1-6, with D possibly matching TRBD1 (5 bases). Germline V gives CDR1 SEHNR, CDR2 FQNEAQ (reference sequence). The V end was cut by 1 base, the J end by 9 bases, with 16 bases between. CDR3 length: 16 amino acids.

The genes are TRBV11-2 and TRBJ2-2; 9 positions agree with TRBD1. Germline CDR1 SGHAT, CDR2 FQNNGV. The length of the CDR3 is 15 residues. Trimming cost V 5 bases and J 4 bases; bases outside gene matches: 5. Written as DNA, the CDR3 is TGTGCCAGCAGCGGCCGGGACAGGGTCACCGGGGAGCTGTTTTTT. Residues: CASSGRDRVTGELFF.

The chain has TRBV27 and TRBJ2-7; D possibly uses TRBD1 or TRBD2 (5 bases each). The CDR3 covers 19 residues. Germline V gene data show CDR1 as MNHEY and CDR2 as SMNVEV (reference sequence). V was cut by 2 bases and J by 3 bases, with 26 bases left in between. The CDR3 sequence is CASSLTSRFASSRGYEQYF. The CDR3 DNA reads as TGTGCCAGCAGTTTAACGTCCCGTTTTGCATCCTCGAGGGGCTACGAGCAGTACTTC.

J is TRBJ1-2 and V is TRBV7-2; D unresolved. Germline loops: CDR1 SGHTA, CDR2 FQGNSA. Trimming removed 3 bases from V and 4 bases from J, with 9 bases in between. CDR3 length: 13 residues. The CDR3 DNA reads TGTGCCAGCAGCTTTCTGAGGAGCTATGGCTACACCTTC. Translated: CASSFLRSYGYTF.

This chain connects TRBV4-3 to TRBJ2-3, with 10 bases matching TRBD2. V dropped 1 base and J dropped 5; count of bases not matched to a gene: 12. CDR1 is LGHNA, CDR2 YSLEER, per germline. This CDR3 is 18 amino acids long. For the CDR3, the DNA is TGCGCCAGCAGCCAAGGATCGATTGTGGGACTAGCGCAAGATACGCAGTATTTT. Amino acid sequence: CASSQGSIVGLAQDTQYF.

This clone showed up just once. The genes are TRBV11-2 and TRBJ2-5; D is possibly TRBD1 (6 bases). The length of the CDR3 is 13 residues. Looked up from germline, CDR1 is SGHAT and CDR2 is FQNNGV. With 4 bases removed from V and 5 bases from J, the gap between germline ends came to 11 bases. CDR3 bases: TGTGCCAGCAGCTCACAGGGCCGGGAGACCCAGTACTTC. Translating gives CASSSQGRETQYF.

CDR3 loop: CASSLLNEAFF. CDR3 coding DNA: TGTGCCAGCAGCTTATTAAATGAAGCTTTCTTT. The chain couples TRBV7-6 to TRBJ1-1; D gene unclear. The CDR3 runs to 11 residues. Germline V gene sequence: CDR1 SGHVS, CDR2 FNYEAQ. The V gene lost 2 bases and the J gene lost 7 bases, with 5 bases spanning the gap.

The chain links TRBV19 to TRBJ2-3, with unresolved D. The CDR3 is 14 amino acids. Per the germline V gene, CDR1 is LNHDA and CDR2 is SQIVND (reference sequence). The CDR3 protein is CATNHGSSTDTQYF. CDR3 in DNA: TGTGCTACCAACCATGGCTCGAGCACAGATACGCAGTATTTT.

This clone was detected a few times. V and J are TRBV7-2 and TRBJ1-1, with 8 nucleotides matching TRBD1. V lost 3 bases to trimming and J lost 0 bases; unmatched junction nucleotides: 9. This CDR3 is 17 amino acids long. Germline V gene lookup returns CDR1 SGHTA and CDR2 FQGNSA. The CDR3 protein is CASSLMRAGGMNTEAFF. The CDR3 DNA sequence: TGTGCCAGCAGCTTGATGAGGGCAGGGGGCATGAACACTGAAGCTTTCTTT.

The chain links TRBV4-2 to TRBJ1-1; TRBD1 agrees at 7 bases. Trimming took 4 bases from V and 3 from J; bases not matched to a gene: 5. CDR1 is LGHNA and CDR2 is YNFKEQ in the germline V gene. This CDR3 contains 14 residues. The CDR3 DNA follows: TGTGCCAGCAGCCCCGACAGGGCGGACACTGAAGCTTTCTTT. Protein sequence: CASSPDRADTEAFF.